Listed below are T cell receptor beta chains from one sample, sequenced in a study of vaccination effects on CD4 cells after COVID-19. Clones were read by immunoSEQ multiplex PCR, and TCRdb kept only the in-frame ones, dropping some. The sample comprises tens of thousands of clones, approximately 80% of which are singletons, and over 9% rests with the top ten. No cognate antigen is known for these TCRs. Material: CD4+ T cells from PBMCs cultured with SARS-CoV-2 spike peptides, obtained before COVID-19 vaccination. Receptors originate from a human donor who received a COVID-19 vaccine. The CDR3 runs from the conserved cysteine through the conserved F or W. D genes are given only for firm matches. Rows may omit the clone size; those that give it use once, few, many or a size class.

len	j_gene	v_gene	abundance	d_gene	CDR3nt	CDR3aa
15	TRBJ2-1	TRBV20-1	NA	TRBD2	TGCAGTGCTAGTGACAGCGGGGGGGCCGTCAATGAGCAGTTCTTC	CSASDSGGAVNEQFF
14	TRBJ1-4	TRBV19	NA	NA	TGTGCCAGTAGCCCATATGCAACTAATGAAAAACTGTTTTTT	CASSPYATNEKLFF
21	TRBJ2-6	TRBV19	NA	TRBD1	TGTGCCAGTAGTCCGGACAGGGGGCGAATCCCACTCTCGGGTGGGGCCAACGTCCTGACTTTC	CASSPDRGRIPLSGGANVLTF
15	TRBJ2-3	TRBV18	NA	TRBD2	TGTGCCAGCTCACTTTATAGCGGGGACACAGATACGCAGTATTTT	CASSLYSGDTDTQYF
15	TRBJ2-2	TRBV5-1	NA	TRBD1	TGCGCCAGCAGCTTGGACAGGGGAAACACCGGGGAGCTGTTTTTT	CASSLDRGNTGELFF
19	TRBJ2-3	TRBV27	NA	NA	TGTGCCAGCAGTTCCGGGGATCCGGGGGTCGTGGTGAACACAGATACGCAGTATTTT	CASSSGDPGVVVNTDTQYF
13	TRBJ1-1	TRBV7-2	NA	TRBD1	TGTGCCAGCAGCTCGGACAGGGGCCTAGAAGCTTTCTTT	CASSSDRGLEAFF
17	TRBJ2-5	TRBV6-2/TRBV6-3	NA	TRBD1	TGTGCCAGCAGTTATAACGCGGGACAGGAATTGGAAGAGACCCAGTACTTC	CASSYNAGQELEETQYF
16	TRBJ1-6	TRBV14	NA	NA	TGTGCCAGCAGCCAAGTAGTGACGGCGAATAATTCACCCCTCCACTTT	CASSQVVTANNSPLHF
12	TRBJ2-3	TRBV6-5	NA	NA	TGTGCCAGCAGTTCGCCGGCCGATACGCAGTATTTT	CASSSPADTQYF
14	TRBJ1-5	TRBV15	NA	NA	TGTGCCACCAGGAGTTCTGGTGGCGGTCAGCCCCAGCATTTT	CATRSSGGGQPQHF
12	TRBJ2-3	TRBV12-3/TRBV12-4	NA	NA	TGTGCCAGCAGTCCTGGTACAGATACGCAGTATTTT	CASSPGTDTQYF
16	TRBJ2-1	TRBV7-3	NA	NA	TGTGCCAGCAGCCCCCGTCAGGGGAGGCTAAACAATGAGCAGTTCTTC	CASSPRQGRLNNEQFF
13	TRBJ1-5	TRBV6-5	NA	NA	TGTGCCAGCAGGGGATTCGACAATCAGCCCCAGCATTTT	CASRGFDNQPQHF
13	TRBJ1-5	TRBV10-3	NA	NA	TGTGCCATCAGTGAGCAGGGCAATCAGCCCCAGCATTTT	CAISEQGNQPQHF
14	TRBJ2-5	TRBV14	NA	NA	TGTGCCAGCAGCCAAGGGGCCGGGGGCAAGACCCAGTACTTC	CASSQGAGGKTQYF
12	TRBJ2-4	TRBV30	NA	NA	TGTGCCTGGTCGGAGGCAAATGGCATTCAGTACTTC	CAWSEANGIQYF
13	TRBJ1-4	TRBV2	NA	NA	TGTGCCAGCACTGGGGGAAGAAATGAAAAACTGTTTTTT	CASTGGRNEKLFF
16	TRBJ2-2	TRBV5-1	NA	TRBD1	TGCGCCAGCAGCCCCGGGACAGGGAGTAGAACCGGGGAGCTGTTTTTT	CASSPGTGSRTGELFF
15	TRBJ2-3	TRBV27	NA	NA	TGTGCCAGCAGTTCACGACTGCGATCCACAGATACGCAGTATTTT	CASSSRLRSTDTQYF
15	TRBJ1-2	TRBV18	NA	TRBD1	TGTGCCAGCTCAGAAAAAACAGGGGCCGCGTATGGCTACACCTTC	CASSEKTGAAYGYTF
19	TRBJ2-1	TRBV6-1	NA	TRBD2	TGTGCCAGCAGTGAAGTGGGCGGGGGGGCTGTCCGTTCCTACAATGAGCAGTTCTTC	CASSEVGGGAVRSYNEQFF
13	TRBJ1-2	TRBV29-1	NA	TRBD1	TGCAGCGTCCTCCGGGGACAGGGTGATGGCTACACCTTC	CSVLRGQGDGYTF
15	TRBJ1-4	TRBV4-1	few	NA	TGCGCCAGCAGCCCCAATGGGAGGTCGGGCGAAAAACTGTTTTTT	CASSPNGRSGEKLFF
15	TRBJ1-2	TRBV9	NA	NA	TGTGCCAGCAGCGTAGGAAGAGGCTGGGACTATGGCTACACCTTC	CASSVGRGWDYGYTF
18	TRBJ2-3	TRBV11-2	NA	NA	TGTGCCAGCAGCTCGGCCGACCCTCTTCGGGGGAGCACAGATACGCAGTATTTT	CASSSADPLRGSTDTQYF
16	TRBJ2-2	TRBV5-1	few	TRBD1	TGCGCCAGCAGCTTAGGGGGCGCCCCGGGTACCGGGGAGCTGTTTTTT	CASSLGGAPGTGELFF
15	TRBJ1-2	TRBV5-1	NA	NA	TGCGCCAGCAGCTTGGGGGGACATTTCTTGCATGGCTACACCTTC	CASSLGGHFLHGYTF
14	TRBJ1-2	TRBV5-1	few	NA	TGCGCCAGCAGCCTCATGGACGGGGCCTATGGCTACACCTTC	CASSLMDGAYGYTF